This T cell receptor beta chain is drawn from a study of cytomegalovirus exposure and HLA in healthy donors. The germline gives CDR1 MDHEN, CDR2 SYDVKM. This CDR3 region has 13 residues. V lost 5 bases, J lost 4 bases, and 4 bases stayed unmatched. Use of 60 Vbeta and 13 Jbeta primers characterized the PCR. Measured with immunoSEQ multiplex PCR; TCRdb has only the in-frame clones, and not every one. The listing contains fewer than 250,000 clones. The sample consisted of PBMCs. This TCR was sampled from a woman aged 30 to 39 in good health and CMV-seropositive. This rearrangement joins TRBV28 to TRBJ1-2, with 7 bases identical to TRBD1. CDR3 amino acids: CASSPGQFYGYTF. DNA for the CDR3: TGTGCCAGCAGTCCGGGACAGTTCTATGGCTACACCTTC.